A single sample gave rise to the 3 T cell receptor beta chains below, sequenced in a study of T cells of healthy individuals. MiXCR, applied by TCRdb to the 5' RACE reads, yields one record per CDR3 protein. The table lists 95,000 to 100,000 distinct CDR3 sequences, around 17% of them singletons. These TCRs come from a human donor in good health.

This clonotype was seen only a few times. The genes are TRBV28 and TRBJ1-1; D unclear. Germline CDR1 MDHEN, CDR2 SYDVKM. The CDR3 has 15 amino acids. The V end was cut by 2 bases, the J end by 4 bases, with 14 bases between. CDR3 amino acids: CASSLRPVGSTEAFF. In DNA, the CDR3 is TGTGCCAGCAGTTTAAGGCCGGTGGGTAGCACTGAAGCTTTCTTT.

Many counts were recorded for this clonotype. The CDR3 nucleotides read TGTGCCAGCTCAACTAGGATTGAGCAGTTCTTC. Amino acid sequence: CASSTRIEQFF. J is TRBJ2-1 and V is TRBV18; weak D call: TRBD2 (5 bases). The V end lost 5 bases, the J end lost 9 bases, and 8 bases lay between the germline ends. Germline CDR1 is KGHSH and CDR2 is LQKENI. This CDR3 is 11 amino acids long.

This clonotype has ten or more counts. This chain connects TRBV4-3 to TRBJ1-4, with 10 bases aligning to TRBD1. The trim removed 0 bases at V and 8 bases at J, leaving 6 bases unmatched. The CDR3 contains 16 residues. Germline CDR1 LGHNA, CDR2 YSLEER. CDR3 residues: CASSQDMTGGREKLFF. The DNA of the CDR3 is TGCGCCAGCAGCCAAGATATGACAGGGGGCCGGGAAAAACTGTTTTTT.